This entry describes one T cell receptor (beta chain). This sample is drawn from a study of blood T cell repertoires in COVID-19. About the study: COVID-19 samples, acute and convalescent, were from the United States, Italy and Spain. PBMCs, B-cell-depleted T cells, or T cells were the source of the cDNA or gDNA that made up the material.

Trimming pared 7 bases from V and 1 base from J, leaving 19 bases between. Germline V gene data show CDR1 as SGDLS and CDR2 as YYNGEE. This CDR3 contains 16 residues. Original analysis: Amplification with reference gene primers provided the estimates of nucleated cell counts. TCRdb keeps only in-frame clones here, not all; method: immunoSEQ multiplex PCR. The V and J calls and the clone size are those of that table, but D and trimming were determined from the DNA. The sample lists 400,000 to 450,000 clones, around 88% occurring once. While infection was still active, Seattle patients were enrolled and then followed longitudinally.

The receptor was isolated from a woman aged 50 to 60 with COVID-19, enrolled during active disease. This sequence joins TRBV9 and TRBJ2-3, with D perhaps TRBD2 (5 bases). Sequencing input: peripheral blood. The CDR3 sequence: CASSRVRASGTDTQYF. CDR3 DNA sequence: TGTGCCAGCTCCCGGGTGAGGGCTTCGGGCACAGATACGCAGTATTTT.